This T cell receptor (beta chain) stems from a study of blood T cell repertoires in COVID-19. Study summary: Both acute and convalescent COVID-19 samples were obtained from the United States, Italy and Spain. PBMCs, B-cell-depleted T cells, or T cells were the source of the cDNA or gDNA that made up the material.

Method: immunoSEQ multiplex PCR; TCRdb's copy keeps in-frame clones and lacks some. The repertoire holds under 300,000 clones, with about 84% as singletons. The material sequenced was peripheral blood. The sequence was obtained from an older man with acute or convalescent COVID-19.

Here the CDR3 DNA reads TGTGCCAGTAGTCAATCGGGACAGGGACTCTACGAGCAGTACTTC. This translates into CASSQSGQGLYEQYF. This chain connects TRBV19 to TRBJ2-7; TRBD1 agrees at 9 bases. V lost 5 bases and J lost 3; bases outside the gene matches: 8. The CDR3 runs to 15 residues. The germline gives CDR1 LNHDA, CDR2 SQIVND (reference sequence). Full variable domain (outside the CDR3, taken from reference TRBV19 and TRBJ2-7): DGGITQSPKYLFRKEGQNVTLSCEQNLNHDAMYWYRQDPGQGLRLIYYSQIVNDFQKGDIAEGYSVSREKKESFPLTVTSAQKNPTAFYLCASSQSGQGLYEQYFGPGTRLTVT.